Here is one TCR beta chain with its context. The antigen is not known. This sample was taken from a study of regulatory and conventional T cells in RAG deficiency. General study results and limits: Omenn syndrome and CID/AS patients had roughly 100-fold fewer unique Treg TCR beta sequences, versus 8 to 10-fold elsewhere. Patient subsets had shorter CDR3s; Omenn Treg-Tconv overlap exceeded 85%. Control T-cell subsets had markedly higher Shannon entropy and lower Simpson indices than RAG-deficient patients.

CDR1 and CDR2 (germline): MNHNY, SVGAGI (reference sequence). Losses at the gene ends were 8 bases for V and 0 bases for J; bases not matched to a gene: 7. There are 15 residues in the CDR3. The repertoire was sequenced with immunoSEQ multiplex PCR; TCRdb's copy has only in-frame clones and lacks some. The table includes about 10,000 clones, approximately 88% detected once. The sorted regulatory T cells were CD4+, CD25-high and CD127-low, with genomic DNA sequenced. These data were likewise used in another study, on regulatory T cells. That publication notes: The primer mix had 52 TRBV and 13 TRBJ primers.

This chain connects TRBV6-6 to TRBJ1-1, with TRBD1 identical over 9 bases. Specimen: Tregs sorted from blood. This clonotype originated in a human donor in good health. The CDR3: CASLDRGLMNTEAFF. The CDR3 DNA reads TGTGCCAGCCTGGACAGGGGATTGATGAACACTGAAGCTTTCTTT.